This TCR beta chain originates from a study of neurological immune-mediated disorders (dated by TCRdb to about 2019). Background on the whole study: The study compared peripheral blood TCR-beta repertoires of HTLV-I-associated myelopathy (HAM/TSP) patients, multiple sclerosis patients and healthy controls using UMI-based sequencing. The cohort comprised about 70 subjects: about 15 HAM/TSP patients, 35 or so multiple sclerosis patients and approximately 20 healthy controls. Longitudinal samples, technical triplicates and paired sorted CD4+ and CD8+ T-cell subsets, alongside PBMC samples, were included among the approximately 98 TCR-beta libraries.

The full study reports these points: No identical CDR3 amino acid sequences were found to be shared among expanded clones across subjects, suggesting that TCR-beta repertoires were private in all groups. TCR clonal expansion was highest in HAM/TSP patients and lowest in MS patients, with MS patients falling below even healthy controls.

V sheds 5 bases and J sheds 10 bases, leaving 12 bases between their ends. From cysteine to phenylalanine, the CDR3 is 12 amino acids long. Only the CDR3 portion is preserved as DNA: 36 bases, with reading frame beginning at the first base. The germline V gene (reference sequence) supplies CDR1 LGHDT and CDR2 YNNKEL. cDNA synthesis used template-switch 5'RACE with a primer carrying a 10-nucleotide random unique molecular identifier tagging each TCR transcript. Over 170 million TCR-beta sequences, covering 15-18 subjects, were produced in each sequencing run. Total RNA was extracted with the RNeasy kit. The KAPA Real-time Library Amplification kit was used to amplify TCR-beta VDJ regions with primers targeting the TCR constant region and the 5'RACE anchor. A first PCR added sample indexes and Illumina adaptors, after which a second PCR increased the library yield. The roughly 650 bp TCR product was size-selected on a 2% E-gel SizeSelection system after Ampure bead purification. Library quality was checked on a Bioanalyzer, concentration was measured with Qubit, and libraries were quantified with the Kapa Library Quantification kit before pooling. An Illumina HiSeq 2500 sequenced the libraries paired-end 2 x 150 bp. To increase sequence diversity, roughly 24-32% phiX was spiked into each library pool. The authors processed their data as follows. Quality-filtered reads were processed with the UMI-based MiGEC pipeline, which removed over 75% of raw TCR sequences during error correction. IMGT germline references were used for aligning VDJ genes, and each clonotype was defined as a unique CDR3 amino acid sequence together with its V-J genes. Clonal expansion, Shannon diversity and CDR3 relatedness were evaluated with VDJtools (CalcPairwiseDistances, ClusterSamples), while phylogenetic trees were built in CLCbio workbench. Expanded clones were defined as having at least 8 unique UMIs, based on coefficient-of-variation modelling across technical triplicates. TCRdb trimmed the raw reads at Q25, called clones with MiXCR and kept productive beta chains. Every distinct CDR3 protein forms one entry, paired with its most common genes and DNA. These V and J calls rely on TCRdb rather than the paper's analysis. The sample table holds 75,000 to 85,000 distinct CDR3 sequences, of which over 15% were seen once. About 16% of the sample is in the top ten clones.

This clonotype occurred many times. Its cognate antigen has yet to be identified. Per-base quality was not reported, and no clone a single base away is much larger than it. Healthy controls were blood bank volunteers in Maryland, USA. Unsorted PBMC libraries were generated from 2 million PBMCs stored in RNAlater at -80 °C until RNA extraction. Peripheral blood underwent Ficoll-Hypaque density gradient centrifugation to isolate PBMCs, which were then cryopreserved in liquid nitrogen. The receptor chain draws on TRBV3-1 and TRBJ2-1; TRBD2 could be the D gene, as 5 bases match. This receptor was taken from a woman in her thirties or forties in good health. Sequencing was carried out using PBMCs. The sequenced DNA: TGTGCCAGCAGCTACGGGGTTTCGGAGCAGTTCTTC. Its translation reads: CASSYGVSEQFF.